Only a few counts were recorded for the clone carrying this T cell receptor beta chain. This record belongs to a study of blood T cells in healthy people across ages. The CDR3 has 16 amino acids. The V and J ends lost 7 bases and 9 bases, in that order; junction bases with no gene match: 15. CDR1 and CDR2 from the germline V gene are MNHEY and SVGAGI. It was with a sample-barcoded 5' primer and a J-beta primer mix that a second PCR of roughly 7 to 12 cycles was run. Each cDNA molecule carried a tag from a template-switch adaptor that contained 12 random nucleotides. TCRdb reprocessed the 5' RACE reads via MiXCR and lists one record per CDR3 protein. The sample contains 1.5 million to 2 million distinct CDR3 sequences, approximately 28% of which appear only once.

The chain employs TRBV6-5 and TRBJ1-6; 7 bases are shared with TRBD1. The receptor was derived from a woman aged 25 to 39 in good health. Sequences were obtained from blood. The CDR3 nucleotides read TGTGCCAGCAAGTCAAGATCGACAGGGATTCGTTCACCCCTCCACTTT. Its translation is CASKSRSTGIRSPLHF.